One and the same sample provided the 27 T cell receptor beta chains below, sequenced in a study of T cell responses to AZD1222 COVID-19 vaccine. Sequenced by immunoSEQ multiplex PCR; TCRdb stores in-frame clones only, minus some. The sample has around 100,000 clones, 92% seen once. Material: peripheral blood, obtained on day 0 of AZD1222 vaccination. These receptors originate from an adult in good health.

The chain joins TRBV29-1 to TRBJ2-5, with a possible D match to TRBD1 (6 bases). The V and J ends lost 3 bases and 0 bases respectively, with 11 bases between them. The germline gives CDR1 SQVTM, CDR2 ANQGSEA. This CDR3 has 14 residues. CDR3 DNA sequence: TGCAGCGTTGAGCGGCAGGGGAACCAAGAGACCCAGTACTTC. This gives the protein CSVERQGNQETQYF. Variable domain in full (rest from reference TRBV29-1 and TRBJ2-5): SAVISQKPSRDICQRGTSLTIQCQVDSQVTMMFWYRQQPGQSLTLIATANQGSEATYESGFVIDKFPISRPNLTFSTLTVSNMSPEDSSIYLCSVERQGNQETQYFGPGTRLLVL.

The CDR3 loop reads CASSPTTSGTYYEQYF. In DNA, the CDR3 is TGTGCCAGCAGTCCCACGACTAGCGGGACTTACTACGAGCAGTACTTC. The chain carries TRBV27 and TRBJ2-7; 11 bases agree with TRBD2. Germline loops: CDR1 MNHEY, CDR2 SMNVEV (reference sequence). The V gene end was trimmed by 5 bases and the J gene end by 3 bases; junction bases not matched to a gene: 9. The CDR3 is 16 residues long.

This chain links TRBV9 with TRBJ1-2, with a tentative D call TRBD1 (6 bases). The CDR3 spans 16 residues. The germline V and J ends were trimmed by 4 bases and 7 bases, with 23 bases remaining between them. Looked up from germline, CDR1 is SGDLS and CDR2 is YYNGEE. CDR3 bases: TGTGCCAGCAGCTCCCGGGGGGGGGCGAGTGAGGGTGGCTACACCTTC. It encodes CASSSRGGASEGGYTF.

The V gene is TRBV28, the J gene TRBJ1-1; D gene uncertain. There are 15 residues in the CDR3. V lost 6 bases to trimming and J lost 1 base, with 15 bases between them. CDR1 is MDHEN and CDR2 is SYDVKM in the germline V gene. CDR3 bases: TGTGCCAGCAGCCCCTGGGGAGGGCAGAACACTGAAGCTTTCTTT. Amino acid sequence: CASSPWGGQNTEAFF. The full variable domain, with the rest looked up from reference TRBV28 and TRBJ1-1, is DVKVTQSSRYLVKRTGEKVFLECVQDMDHENMFWYRQDPGLGLRLIYFSYDVKMKEKGDIPEGYSVSREKKERFSLILESASTNQTSMYLCASSPWGGQNTEAFFGQGTRLTVV.

The rearrangement uses TRBV5-1 and TRBJ1-1; the D is unclear. Trimming stripped 6 bases from V and 0 bases from J, with 12 bases between. The CDR3 is made up of 14 amino acids. Germline V gives CDR1 SGHRS, CDR2 YFSETQ. This CDR3 is CASTVVGMNTEAFF. Here the CDR3 DNA reads TGCGCCAGCACTGTGGTCGGGATGAACACTGAAGCTTTCTTT. The full variable domain, with the rest looked up from reference TRBV5-1 and TRBJ1-1, is KAGVTQTPRYLIKTRGQQVTLSCSPISGHRSVSWYQQTPGQGLQFLFEYFSETQRNKGNFPGRFSGRQFSNSRSEMNVSTLELGDSALYLCASTVVGMNTEAFFGQGTRLTVV.

The rearrangement uses TRBV6-2 or TRBV6-3 and TRBJ1-6; D possibly corresponds to TRBD1 (6 bases). The CDR3 is 17 amino acids. Trimming left V 2 bases short and J 0 bases short, with 11 bases between. The germline V gene has CDR1 MNHEY and CDR2 SVGEGT. The CDR3: CASSYGRGSSYNSPLHF. CDR3 in DNA: TGTGCCAGCAGTTACGGAAGGGGGAGCTCCTATAATTCACCCCTCCACTTT.

CDR3 sequence (DNA): TGTGCCAGCAGCTTAAGGGCAGGGAAGCTCAACTATGGCTACACCTTC. Its protein product is CASSLRAGKLNYGYTF. This chain connects TRBV7-3 to TRBJ1-2; tentatively, D is TRBD1 (5 bases). CDR1 and CDR2 (germline): SGHTA, FQGTGA. The CDR3 runs 16 residues. V was clipped by 1 base and J by 2 bases, with 14 bases between them.

This chain links TRBV7-3 with TRBJ2-1; maybe TRBD2 (7 bases). V shed 5 bases and J shed 8 bases, with 19 bases lying between them. The CDR3 is 15 residues long. In germline, CDR1 is SGHTA, CDR2 FQGTGA. The CDR3 sequence is CASSPPPSGGDEQFF. The CDR3 nucleotides read TGTGCCAGCAGCCCCCCCCCATCGGGGGGCGATGAGCAGTTCTTC.

This clone was recorded only once. This rearrangement joins TRBV27 to TRBJ1-4; 11 positions match TRBD1. Germline V CDR1 and CDR2: MNHEY, SMNVEV (reference sequence). This CDR3 contains 17 residues. V was clipped by 5 bases and J by 5 bases; unmatched bases: 10. CDR3 sequence reads: CASSPRTGGGWNEKLFF. CDR3 coding DNA: TGTGCCAGCAGTCCAAGGACAGGGGGCGGATGGAATGAAAAACTGTTTTTT.

This chain joins TRBV12-3 or TRBV12-4 and TRBJ2-3, with unresolved D. The CDR3 totals 12 residues. The V gene lost 5 bases and the J gene lost 10 bases, with 13 bases spanning the gap. CDR3 nucleotide sequence: TGTGCCAGCAGTATTACCGGTGAGGCGCAGTATTTT. Its translation is CASSITGEAQYF.

This sequence joins TRBV5-8 and TRBJ1-4; 7 positions match TRBD1. This CDR3 comprises 14 residues. Germline CDR1 SGHTS, CDR2 YDEGEE. J was trimmed by 6 bases and V by 2 bases; bases with no gene match: 4. The CDR3 reads CASSFQGGYEKLFF. CDR3 DNA: TGTGCCAGCAGCTTTCAGGGGGGCTATGAAAAACTGTTTTTT.

This chain connects TRBV29-1 to TRBJ1-1; perhaps TRBD1 as D (5 bases). The length of the CDR3 is 15 residues. V was clipped by 5 bases and J by 4 bases, with 20 bases between them. Germline values: CDR1 SQVTM, CDR2 ANQGSEA. CDR3 nucleotide sequence: TGCAGCGTTCGTGGGGGGACGGGGAAGGGCACTGAAGCTTTCTTT. As protein: CSVRGGTGKGTEAFF.

The chain links TRBV27 to TRBJ2-2; 8 bases are shared with TRBD1. The length of the CDR3 is 16 residues. Looked up from germline, CDR1 is MNHEY and CDR2 is SMNVEV (reference sequence). The V gene end was trimmed by 6 bases and the J gene end by 1 base; junction bases not matched to a gene: 7. CDR3: CASRGLGTGNTGELFF. The DNA for the CDR3 is TGTGCCAGCAGAGGTCTCGGGACAGGGAACACCGGGGAGCTGTTTTTT.

This rearrangement joins TRBV13 to TRBJ2-7; perhaps TRBD2 as D (5 bases). V dropped 5 bases and J dropped 3 bases, with 14 bases sitting between them. The CDR3 sequence is 14 residues long. Per germline, CDR1 PRHDT and CDR2 FYEKMQ (reference sequence). CDR3 DNA sequence: TGTGCCAGCAGCCCACGGGGTACGAGCTACGAGCAGTACTTC. Translation: CASSPRGTSYEQYF.

The gene calls are TRBV11-2 and TRBJ2-7, with unresolved D. CDR1 is SGHAT and CDR2 is FQNNGV in the germline V gene. The CDR3 is 11 amino acids. Trimming pared 8 bases from V and 4 bases from J, leaving 9 bases between. CDR3 sequence reads: CASGPTYEQYF. DNA for the CDR3: TGTGCCAGCGGACCTACGTACGAGCAGTACTTC.

This clone was seen once. This sequence joins TRBV9 and TRBJ2-2; 11 bases match TRBD2. The CDR3 length is 14 residues. V shed 4 bases and J 8 bases; nucleotides not matched to a gene: 4. Germline CDR1 and CDR2: SGDLS and YYNGEE. The CDR3 region is CASSQLAGEGELFF. CDR3 nucleotide sequence: TGTGCCAGCAGCCAACTAGCGGGGGAAGGGGAGCTGTTTTTT.

The rearrangement uses TRBV25-1 and TRBJ2-6, with D perhaps TRBD1 (5 bases). Germline assignment: CDR1 MGHDK and CDR2 SYGVNS. The CDR3 consists of 15 residues. The ends were cut back, 5 bases at V and 0 bases at J, with 8 bases in the middle. DNA for the CDR3: TGTGCCAGCAGTAAAGACAGCTCTGGGGCCAACGTCCTGACTTTC. The encoded protein is CASSKDSSGANVLTF.

CDR3 coding DNA: TGTGCCAGTAGTATAGATACAGGGGACGGCTACACCTTC. Encoded protein: CASSIDTGDGYTF. The chain joins TRBV19 to TRBJ1-2; 7 bases fit TRBD1. The CDR3 spans 13 residues. Trimming cost V 0 bases and J 8 bases; bases outside gene matches: 3. The germline V gene encodes CDR1 LNHDA and CDR2 SQIVND (reference sequence). Complete variable domain (other parts from reference TRBV19 and TRBJ1-2): DGGITQSPKYLFRKEGQNVTLSCEQNLNHDAMYWYRQDPGQGLRLIYYSQIVNDFQKGDIAEGYSVSREKKESFPLTVTSAQKNPTAFYLCASSIDTGDGYTFGSGTRLTVV.

This chain connects TRBV9 to TRBJ1-1; 10 nucleotides line up with TRBD1. CDR1 is SGDLS, CDR2 YYNGEE, per germline. The CDR3 covers 15 residues. Trimming cost V 0 bases and J 7 bases; bases outside gene matches: 6. DNA of the CDR3: TGTGCCAGCAGCGTAGTCGACAGGGGGCTTGTTGAAGCTTTCTTT. It encodes CASSVVDRGLVEAFF.

The chain combines TRBV18 with TRBJ1-1; unclear D gene. Germline V lookup: CDR1 KGHSH, CDR2 LQKENI. V lost 1 base and J lost 2, with 17 bases in between. The CDR3 consists of 17 residues. CDR3 sequence: CASSPLRVGNLNTEAFF. The CDR3 DNA is TGTGCCAGCTCACCACTGAGGGTTGGGAACCTCAACACTGAAGCTTTCTTT. Based on the CDR3 plus reference TRBV18 and TRBJ1-1, the full variable domain is NAGVMQNPRHLVRRRGQEARLRCSPMKGHSHVYWYRQLPEEGLKFMVYLQKENIIDESGMPKERFSAEFPKEGPSILRIQQVVRGDSAAYFCASSPLRVGNLNTEAFFGQGTRLTVV.

In this sample, this clone turned up once. The V call is TRBV28, the J call TRBJ2-2, with D unresolved. The CDR3 spans 11 residues. Germline CDR1 and CDR2: MDHEN and SYDVKM. V was cut by 2 bases and J by 7 bases, with 2 bases left in between. The CDR3 nucleotides read TGTGCCAGCAGTTTAGTCGGGGAGCTGTTTTTT. It yields the protein CASSLVGELFF.

This chain connects TRBV19 to TRBJ2-6; D possibly matches TRBD1 or TRBD2 (5 bases each). The V gene lost 6 bases and the J gene lost 0 bases, with 12 bases spanning the gap. The CDR3 totals 16 residues. Germline V gene sequence: CDR1 LNHDA, CDR2 SQIVND (reference sequence). The CDR3, as DNA: TGTGCCAGTAGCCCCGGGACGGCCTCTGGGGCCAACGTCCTGACTTTC. Translating gives CASSPGTASGANVLTF.

The CDR3: CAWSVGGQANTIYF. In nucleotides, the CDR3 is TGTGCCTGGAGTGTAGGGGGACAGGCGAACACCATATATTTT. V is TRBV30 and J is TRBJ1-3, with TRBD1 matching 8 bases. After removal of 0 bases from V and 7 bases from J, the junction contained 5 bases not matched to a gene. The CDR3 has 14 amino acids. Germline values: CDR1 GTSNPN, CDR2 SVGIG (reference sequence).

The V and J genes are TRBV27 and TRBJ1-5, with TRBD1 matching 7 bases. J gave up 4 bases and V 5 bases, and 14 bases lay outside the gene matches. The CDR3 sequence is 17 residues long. The germline gives CDR1 MNHEY, CDR2 SMNVEV (reference sequence). The CDR3 sequence is CASSPYPPTGRNQPQHF. The DNA of the CDR3 is TGTGCCAGCAGTCCATACCCCCCGACAGGGAGAAATCAGCCCCAGCATTTT.

The rearrangement uses TRBV28 and TRBJ1-5, with D uncertain. Trimming cost V 6 bases and J 5 bases, with 8 bases left between them. The CDR3 spans 12 residues. The germline V gene encodes CDR1 MDHEN and CDR2 SYDVKM. The CDR3 region has the DNA TGTGCCAGCAGCTCGGCCCATCAGCCCCAGCATTTT. This codes for CASSSAHQPQHF.

This sequence joins TRBV5-6 and TRBJ1-6; 9 nucleotides agree with TRBD1. The V segment lost 0 bases and the J segment 10 bases; nucleotides outside the gene matches: 2. CDR1 and CDR2 from the germline V gene are SGHDT and YYEEEE. The CDR3 is 14 amino acids. The DNA for the CDR3 is TGTGCCAGCAGCTTGGGGACAGGGGCCTCACCCCTCCACTTT. Translation: CASSLGTGASPLHF.

Written as DNA, the CDR3 is TGTGCCACCAGTGAGGCCGGGACACTAGAGACCCAGTACTTC. It specifies CATSEAGTLETQYF. The rearrangement joins TRBV24-1 to TRBJ2-5, with a weak D call TRBD1 (6 bases). The CDR3 is made up of 14 amino acids. With 4 bases removed from V and 4 bases from J, the gap between germline ends came to 12 bases. CDR1 and CDR2 (germline): KGHDR, SFDVKD.